The T cell receptor (beta chain) described here comes from a study of T cell responses to AZD1222 COVID-19 vaccine. Study information: Whether given at about 4 or about 12 weeks, second doses were pooled. Findings of the study overall: Targets within unmutated variant regions were reportedly found for nearly half of spike-specific TCRs. A rise in Spike-specific TCR breadth and depth followed two AZD1222 doses. Recipients of AZD1222 seropositive at baseline numbered only five or six.

Trimming shortened V by 5 bases and J by 0 bases, and 5 bases separated the two germline ends. Germline lookup yields CDR1 MNHNY and CDR2 SVGAGI (reference sequence). CDR3 length: 13 amino acids. About this clone: Its target is not known.

Assay used: immunoSEQ multiplex PCR; TCRdb lists only in-frame clones, some missing. Seen here are approximately 180,000 clones, about nine tenths observed once, and the top ten hold around 5.8%. V and J are TRBV6-6 and TRBJ1-5; D unresolved. Sample: peripheral blood, taken on day 0 of AZD1222 vaccination. This TCR derives from an adult in good health. The DNA of the CDR3 is TGTGCCAGCAGTGTATTTAGCAATCAGCCCCAGCATTTT. Translation gives CASSVFSNQPQHF.